This TCR beta chain originates from a study of T cells after yellow fever vaccination (dated 2019 in TCRdb). Background on the whole study: The SMART-Seq v4 Ultra Low Input RNA kit was used to prepare libraries from fractions with low cell numbers. To track T-cell clones before and after primary and booster YFV17D yellow fever vaccination, bulk TCR alpha and beta repertoires were sequenced longitudinally. Blood was collected at multiple timepoints before and after primary and secondary immunization, and bulk PBMC replicates and cell subsets were isolated. Two healthy male donors made up the cohort, one aged 18 to 29 years and the other aged 30 to 39 years.

At least ten counts were recorded for this clonotype. It lacks a known antigen. No much larger clonotype is one base removed from it; base qualities were not supplied. The CDR3, cysteine through phenylalanine, is 13 amino acids long. Only the CDR3 DNA is retained, 39 bases long and in frame from the first base. Trimming takes 5 bases from V and 1 base from J, and the germline ends sit 9 bases apart. Via the germline V gene, CDR1 is SGHTA and CDR2 FQGNSA. The treatment or condition label here, explained by the study, means: live attenuated yellow fever vaccine strain. At every blood-draw timepoint, two biological replicates of bulk PBMCs were collected. A standard Ficoll-Paque protocol was used to isolate PBMCs from peripheral blood. TriZol was used to extract RNA from bulk PBMCs, from CD4 and CD8 fractions, and from dextramer-positive and dextramer-negative fractions. TCR cDNA was synthesized by 5'RACE template switching, through which a universal primer site and unique molecular identifiers were introduced. Priming of cDNA synthesis was performed from both the TCR alpha and TCR beta constant segments. Libraries were amplified in two PCR steps, with sample barcodes and sequencing adapters added in the second step. Sequencing of libraries was performed on Illumina HiSeq 2500 (2x100 bp) or NovaSeq (2x150 bp). Under the source paper's analysis protocol: Demultiplexing of reads and collapsing into UMI consensus sequences were performed with MIGEC, and V(D)J alignment was carried out with MiXCR. Vaccine-responding clonotypes were identified with edgeR using replicate PBMC samples, with FDR below 0.01 and a log2 fold change above 5 up to day 15 being required. Bulk clonotypes were assigned CD4 or CD8 identity according to which sequenced CD4 or CD8 repertoire held them at higher abundance. TCRdb ran its own pipeline on the public reads, namely fastp trimming at Q25 and MiXCR clone calling, and kept in-frame beta chains. Records with the same CDR3 protein are collapsed into one entry carrying the most frequent genes and DNA. The V and J calls were determined by TCRdb, not by the authors. The sample has about 360,000 distinct CDR3 sequences on record, about 6.2% of them singletons. Over 14% of the sample is in the top ten clones.

Study-wide findings and limitations: The study included only two donors, which limits how far the findings can be generalized. FACS-sorted repertoires could contain abundant contaminating clonotypes from the bulk population, so computational filtering was required. After the booster, most clones that had expanded after primary vaccination were detected again (approximately 96% of CD4 and 88% of CD8), suggesting broad maintenance of memory. The secondary T-cell response was weaker than the primary response but faster, peaking on day 5 instead of day 15. A small share of clonotypes was detected in both CD4 and CD8 compartments, with the overlap likely arising from convergent recombination.

This specimen was PBMCs, taken 5 days after the yellow fever booster vaccination. The sequence was obtained from a man aged 25-40 years who received the YFV17D yellow fever vaccine. Recombination connected TRBV7-2 to TRBJ2-7; the D segment could be TRBD2, given 5 matching bases. The CDR3 region has the sequence CASSIGLSYEQYF. The DNA is as follows: TGTGCCAGCAGCATTGGACTTTCCTACGAGCAGTACTTC. Outside the CDR3, residues come from the reference TRBV7-2 and TRBJ2-7 proteins, so the full variable domain is: GAGVSQSPSNKVTEKGKDVELRCDPISGHTALYWYRQSLGQGLEFLIYFQGNSAPDKSGLPSDRFSAERTGGSVSTLTIQRTQQEDSAVYLCASSIGLSYEQYFGPGTRLTVT.